This TCR beta chain derives from a study of blood T cell repertoires in COVID-19 (dated by TCRdb to about 2020). About the study as a whole: Samples from collaborators originated in the United States, Italy and Spain and spanned both the acute and convalescent phases of COVID-19. HLA class I and class II types, where available, came from metadata supplied by the sample provider rather than from assay-based typing. The prospective study material was composed of cDNA or gDNA derived from T cells, B-cell-depleted T cells, or PBMCs. The dataset comprised deeply sampled blood TCRbeta repertoires from subjects exposed to, actively infected with, or recovered from COVID-19. Samples came from the ongoing ImmuneRACE study (first 160 participants) plus 1,254 subjects from 6 global collaborators. Nearly every sample came with metadata listing a de-identified subject ID, COVID-19 status, age in years and sex. The repertoires were released in a freely available public database intended as a resource for research on the immune response to SARS-CoV-2. The full study reports these points: The amount of clinical and demographic metadata varied by source and participant and was provided uncurated.

TCRbeta CDR3 regions were amplified from genomic DNA by means of the immunoSEQ Assay, a bias-controlled multiplex PCR. Per the authors' processing: The number of nucleated cells in each sample was estimated from the amplification of reference gene primers within the assay. Sequence reads were collapsed and filtered to measure the absolute abundance of every unique TCRbeta CDR3 rearrangement. Productive Simpson clonality was computed per sample as the square root of Simpson's diversity index over productive rearrangements. TCRdb carries this immuneACCESS record with in-frame sequences only. Its versions omit some clonotypes, under half of them owing to an unresolved V gene in the studies checked, with the rest unexplained. The V and J calls and clone size were taken over from that table, and D and trimming were inferred from the DNA. In this sample the table shows approximately 260,000 clones, more than 85% of which occur a single time. The ten top clones hold around 3.6% of the sample.

The V and J ends are trimmed by 3 bases and 3 bases, leaving 6 bases between them. Based on the germline V gene (reference sequence), the CDR1 and CDR2 sequences are MNHEY and SMNVEV. The CDR3, from cysteine to phenylalanine, totals 13 residues. Just the 39-base CDR3 DNA is kept, in frame starting at base 1. Whole blood was collected in K2EDTA tubes by collaborating institutions according to the institutions' own protocols. For TCRbeta analysis, collaborator samples were shipped as frozen whole blood, as isolated PBMCs, or as DNA extracted from either sample type. Points on this clone: The target of this receptor is not known. There are no base qualities to consult, and no much larger clone falls within one base.

This TCR was recovered from a man aged 18 to 30 with active or convalescent COVID-19. Recombination connected TRBV27 to TRBJ2-4; 5 matching bases give a weak D call of TRBD1. Material for sequencing was peripheral blood. The CDR3 region: CASSFDSKNIQYF. The nucleotides are TGTGCCAGCAGTTTTGACAGCAAAAACATTCAGTACTTC.